The clone carrying this T cell receptor beta chain was seen repeatedly, ten times or more. Germline V CDR1 and CDR2: MNHEY, SVGAGI. The V end lost 7 bases, the J end lost 6 bases, and 9 bases lay between the germline ends. The CDR3 runs to 11 residues. TCRdb re-called the RT-PCR reads through MiXCR, storing one row per CDR3 protein. The sample shows about 680,000 distinct CDR3 sequences, more than 13% of them seen only once. J is TRBJ1-1 and V is TRBV6-5; D call uncertain. The TCR was taken from a female donor in good health, serving as a healthy control. Material for sequencing was memory CD4+ T cells from blood. The CDR3 DNA is TGTGCCAGCAAGTGGATGGCTGAAGCTTTCTTT. Translated, it gives CASKWMAEAFF.